This T cell receptor beta chain was obtained from a study of T cells in localized non-small cell lung cancer. Between the trimmed V and J ends, which lost 0 bases and 5 bases, there was a span of 10 bases. CDR3 size: 13 residues. Looked up from germline, CDR1 is GTSNPN and CDR2 is SVGIG (reference sequence). Produced via immunoSEQ multiplex PCR; TCRdb's table is partial and in-frame only. The table records about 33,000 clones, 85% to 90% of them present only once. As to this clone: Its antigen is currently unknown.

Whole-study results and caveats: When the top 100 tumor clones were examined, a median approximately 60 of them also appeared in the adjacent lung, which was paired and uninvolved.

The chain is built from TRBV30 and TRBJ1-2; no clear D gene. The sequence was obtained from a man aged 40 to 75 with stage I lung adenocarcinoma. The specimen comprised peripheral blood, sampled before any cancer treatment. The CDR3 here is CAWSVGRSYGYTF. For the CDR3, the DNA is TGTGCCTGGAGTGTAGGCAGGTCGTATGGCTACACCTTC.